The rows below give T cell receptor beta chains drawn from one sample of a study of blood T cell repertoires in COVID-19. TCRdb keeps only in-frame clones here, not all; method: immunoSEQ multiplex PCR. The sample lists over 130,000 clones, approximately 88% occurring once. The sample taken for sequencing was peripheral blood. The receptors here all came from a man aged 70 or older with acute or convalescent COVID-19. Each CDR3 is given with its conserved first and last residue. Fields, in order: J gene, V gene, D gene, clone size, CDR3 length, CDR3 protein, CDR3 DNA. The D gene is left open where the match is weak. Clone size is not always given. Where it is, it says once, few, many or a class for expanded clones.

>TRBJ2-2|TRBV5-1|TRBD2|.|18
CASSRTSGGALGTGELFF
TGCGCCAGCAGCAGGACTAGCGGGGGGGCATTGGGCACCGGGGAGCTGTTTTTT
>TRBJ2-7|TRBV9|.|.|14
CASSVGQGTYEQYF
TGTGCCAGCAGCGTAGGGCAGGGGACCTACGAGCAGTACTTC
>TRBJ1-4|TRBV19|.|.|15
CASHFGSSRGEKLFF
TGTGCCAGTCACTTCGGGTCATCACGAGGGGAAAAACTGTTTTTT
>TRBJ1-2|TRBV5-1|TRBD1|.|13
CASSTQGNYGYTF
TGCGCCAGCAGCACACAGGGGAACTATGGCTACACCTTC
>TRBJ1-6|TRBV5-4|TRBD1|medium-sized|18
CASSAIHSDRAYNSPLHF
TGTGCCAGCAGCGCAATCCACTCCGACAGGGCCTATAATTCACCCCTCCACTTT
>TRBJ2-4|TRBV2|.|few|14
CASSGGNPKNIQYF
TGTGCCAGCAGTGGAGGGAACCCAAAAAACATTCAGTACTTC
>TRBJ1-5|TRBV19|TRBD1|.|16
CASSTPGQGSNQPQHF
TGTGCCAGTAGTACACCGGGACAGGGAAGCAATCAGCCCCAGCATTTT
>TRBJ2-6|TRBV7-3|TRBD1|.|17
CASSIKTGDSGANVLTF
TGTGCCAGCAGCATCAAAACAGGGGACTCTGGGGCCAACGTCCTGACTTTC
>TRBJ1-5|TRBV19|.|.|13
CASSINREQPQHF
TGTGCCAGTAGTATTAACAGGGAACAGCCCCAGCATTTT
>TRBJ1-5|TRBV19|.|.|16
CASSMGRYGSHQPQHF
TGTGCCAGTAGTATGGGCCGCTACGGATCGCATCAGCCCCAGCATTTT
>TRBJ1-6|TRBV9|.|.|12
CASGRGASPLHF
TGTGCCAGCGGCAGGGGTGCTTCACCCCTCCACTTT
>TRBJ2-1|TRBV5-6|.|few|19
CASSLEGVRRLRENGEQFF
TGTGCCAGCAGCTTGGAGGGCGTCAGGCGACTTCGGGAGAACGGTGAGCAGTTCTTC
>TRBJ2-5|TRBV9|.|.|13
CASSVAGRETQYF
TGTGCCAGCAGCGTTGCGGGAAGAGAGACCCAGTACTTC
>TRBJ1-2|TRBV3-1/TRBV3-2|TRBD1|.|13
CASSRGTVYGYTF
TGTGCCAGCAGCCGCGGGACAGTCTATGGCTACACCTTC
>TRBJ2-2|TRBV5-1|TRBD1|.|15
CASSPGQAYTGELFF
TGCGCCAGCAGCCCGGGACAGGCTTACACCGGGGAGCTGTTTTTT
>TRBJ2-3|TRBV11-2|.|.|14
CASSPTSSTDTQYF
TGTGCCAGCAGCCCGACTAGTAGCACAGATACGCAGTATTTT
>TRBJ1-6|TRBV15|.|few|13
CATSRQENSPLHF
TGTGCCACCAGCAGGCAGGAAAATTCACCCCTCCACTTT
>TRBJ1-3|TRBV12-3/TRBV12-4|.|.|12
CASSSSVDTIYF
TGTGCCAGCAGCTCCTCCGTTGACACCATATATTTT
>TRBJ2-1|TRBV12-3/TRBV12-4|.|.|11
CASSLYNEQFF
TGTGCCAGCAGTCTTTACAATGAGCAGTTCTTC